The T cell receptor (beta chain) described here comes from a study of blood T cell repertoires in COVID-19 (dated by TCRdb to 2020 to 2022). Concerning the study at large: Samples from collaborators originated in the United States, Italy and Spain and spanned both the acute and convalescent phases of COVID-19. The prospective study material was composed of cDNA or gDNA derived from T cells, B-cell-depleted T cells, or PBMCs. Subjects who had been exposed to COVID-19, were actively infected with it, or had recovered from it provided the deeply sampled blood TCRbeta repertoires that made up the dataset. The repertoires were released in a freely available public database meant as a resource for research on the immune response to SARS-CoV-2. Samples were obtained from the ongoing ImmuneRACE study (first 160 participants) and from 1,000 to 1,500 subjects provided by 6 global collaborators. The sample metadata nearly always contained a de-identified subject ID, COVID-19 status, age in years and sex. Where available, HLA class I and class II types were taken from metadata supplied by the sample provider and were not determined by assay-based typing. Findings and caveats that apply to the study as a whole: How much clinical and demographic metadata was included differed by source and by participant, and the metadata was provided uncurated.

The collaborating institutions used their own protocols to collect whole blood in K2EDTA tubes. Collaborator samples were shipped for TCRbeta analysis as frozen whole blood, isolated PBMCs, or DNA extracted from either sample type. In regard to this clone: Its antigen is still unknown. The sample holds no much larger clone one base away, and base qualities are not on file.

Trimming removed 2 bases from V and 7 bases from J, leaving 21 bases between the germline ends. Per the germline V gene, MNHNS is the CDR1 and SASEGT is the CDR2. The CDR3 measures 16 amino acids from cysteine to phenylalanine. Kept here is only the CDR3 DNA, which spans 48 bases and is read in frame from base 1. The immunoSEQ Assay, a bias-controlled multiplex PCR, was used to amplify TCRbeta CDR3 regions from genomic DNA. Regarding the original processing steps: Within the assay, amplification of reference gene primers was used to estimate how many nucleated cells each sample contained. To quantify the absolute abundance of each unique TCRbeta CDR3 rearrangement, sequence reads were collapsed and filtered. Productive Simpson clonality was computed per sample as the square root of Simpson's diversity index over productive rearrangements. The source is immuneACCESS, and TCRdb retained only in-frame sequences with V and J called. Part of the clones is not carried over; for the studies checked, unresolved V genes explain less than half of this, and the remainder is unexplained. V, J and clone size were drawn from that table, and D and trimming were deduced from the DNA. Counted in this sample were under 75,000 clones; approximately 80% of them appeared once. The top ten clonotypes cover 5.5% of the sample.

The sample was peripheral blood. This receptor chain uses TRBV6-1 and TRBJ2-7; the D region possibly corresponds to TRBD1 (6 bases align). The origin of this receptor is a woman in her sixties or seventies with acute or convalescent COVID-19. The DNA sequence follows: TGTGCCAGCAGTGAAAGTAATTCGGGGACATGGGGGGAGCAGTACTTC. Its protein product is CASSESNSGTWGEQYF.